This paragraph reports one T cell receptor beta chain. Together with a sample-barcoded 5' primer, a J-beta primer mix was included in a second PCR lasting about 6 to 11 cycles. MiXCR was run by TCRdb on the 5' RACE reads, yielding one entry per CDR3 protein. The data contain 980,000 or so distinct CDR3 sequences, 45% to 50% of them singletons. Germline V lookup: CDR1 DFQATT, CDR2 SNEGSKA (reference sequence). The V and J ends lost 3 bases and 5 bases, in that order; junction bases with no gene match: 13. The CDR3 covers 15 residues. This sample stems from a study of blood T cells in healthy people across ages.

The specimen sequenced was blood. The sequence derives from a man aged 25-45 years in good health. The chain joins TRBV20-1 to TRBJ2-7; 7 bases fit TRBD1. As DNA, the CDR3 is TGCAGTGCTAGTGCCCCTCCGGGACAGAACAACGAGCAGTACTTC. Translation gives CSASAPPGQNNEQYF.